Included here is one T cell receptor beta chain sequence, with context. Its specificity is unknown. Some clones are missing from TCRdb's copy, which holds only in-frame ones; the method was immunoSEQ multiplex PCR. The sample lists approximately 95,000 clones, under 70% seen once, with more than 40% in the top ten. V lost 5 bases to trimming and J lost 10 bases; unmatched junction nucleotides: 13. From germline, CDR1 is SNHLY and CDR2 FYNNEI. CDR3 length equals 15 residues. The sample is drawn from a study of shared clonotypes between healthy human individuals. Whole-study findings and limits: Larger estimated richness was generally recorded for naive subsets relative to memory subsets.

Material: memory CD8+ T cells sorted from blood. As for subset: CD45RO+ cells pooled with CCR7-negative TemRA cells. This sequence originates from a man aged 25 to 45 in good health. This chain connects TRBV2 to TRBJ1-4, with 7 bases that match TRBD1. CDR3 nucleotide sequence: TGTGCCAGCAGTCAGGGGGGGACAACGTCAGGAAAACTGTTTTTT. As protein: CASSQGGTTSGKLFF. Drawing the rest from reference TRBV2 and TRBJ1-4, the complete variable domain is EPEVTQTPSHQVTQMGQEVILRCVPISNHLYFYWYRQILGQKVEFLVSFYNNEISEKSEIFDDQFSVERPDGSNFTLKIRSTKLEDSAMYFCASSQGGTTSGKLFFGSGTQLSVL.